The rows below give T cell receptor beta chains drawn from one sample of a study of blood T cell repertoires in COVID-19. The table came from immunoSEQ multiplex PCR; TCRdb's copy has only in-frame clones and leaves some out. This sample carries about 270,000 clones, less than 90% of them seen once, and the ten largest clones take approximately 12%. Sample: peripheral blood. These receptors were collected from a woman younger than 45 with COVID-19, enrolled during active disease. Each CDR3 is given with its conserved first and last residue.

TRBJ2-1,TRBV18,16,CASSPGLAGGLNEQFF
TRBJ1-1,TRBV2,15,CASSGSWGVNTEAFF
TRBJ2-5,TRBV5-4,13,CASSPTTLETQYF
TRBJ2-3,TRBV9,13,CASRVAGTDTQYF
TRBJ1-2,TRBV27,15,CASSLSVRGGYGYTF
TRBJ2-7,TRBV3-1/TRBV3-2,13,CASSQDIRYEQYF
TRBJ1-6,TRBV28,14,CASSLPHRNSPLHF
TRBJ1-1,TRBV5-1,14,CASSLRGQNTEAFF
TRBJ1-2,TRBV12-3/TRBV12-4,13,CASSLLWGVGYTF
TRBJ2-3,TRBV7-6,19,CASSLAAGGGLAVTDTQYF
TRBJ2-1,TRBV18,17,CASSPPLAGGPYNEQFF
TRBJ1-2,TRBV6-1,13,CASSPGGGGGYTF
TRBJ2-1,TRBV29-1,13,CSVDGDRVYEQFF
TRBJ1-1,TRBV5-5,18,CASSSPDYRGRRLTEAFF
TRBJ1-6,TRBV3-1/TRBV3-2,17,CASSQAGTRLVNSPLHF
TRBJ2-3,TRBV7-9,17,CASTRGLGGASTDTQYF
TRBJ2-3,TRBV4-1,16,CASSQDIRGGLVTQYF
TRBJ2-3,TRBV5-1,15,CASSLATSGGDTQYF
TRBJ1-6,TRBV6-5,15,CASSPLGPEASPLHF
TRBJ1-5,TRBV7-9,14,CASSRWDSTRPQHF
TRBJ1-1,TRBV27,15,CASSLSAGGVTEAFF
TRBJ1-1,TRBV3-1/TRBV3-2,14,CASSQVPGNTEAFF
TRBJ1-6,TRBV19,14,CASSIDPAGQAAHF
TRBJ1-2,TRBV6-5,13,CASSYQDRGGYTF
TRBJ1-5,TRBV2,16,CASSLIPQYSNQPQHF
TRBJ2-3,TRBV6-2/TRBV6-3,16,CASSYSWASPTDTQYF
TRBJ2-7,TRBV19,14,CASSGTASPGEQYF
TRBJ1-5,TRBV18,12,CASSTRNQPQHF
TRBJ2-2,TRBV15,14,CATSRKTGAGELFF
TRBJ1-3,TRBV11-2,10,CASGGNTIYF
TRBJ2-7,TRBV9,15,CASSVDGTLLYEQYF
TRBJ2-5,TRBV2,15,CASKLQGYYQETQYF
TRBJ2-2,TRBV4-1,17,CASSQRLAGGPGGELFF
TRBJ1-2,TRBV5-1,15,CASSLMPGQEYGYTF
TRBJ2-7,TRBV3-1/TRBV3-2,14,CASSLRTAPYEQYF
TRBJ1-2,TRBV6-4,15,CASTISRDSIYGYTF
TRBJ1-2,TRBV2,15,CASSEGAPVNYGYTF
TRBJ2-2,TRBV4-1,16,CASTPSGIVQAGELFF
TRBJ1-1,TRBV7-8,18,CASSLYGTGGELNTEAFF
TRBJ1-1,TRBV10-1,14,CASNGGNGNTEAFF
TRBJ2-7,TRBV11-2,14,CASSSSGGGYEQYF
TRBJ2-5,TRBV29-1,13,CSVASPPQETQYF
TRBJ2-7,TRBV5-4,14,CASSLAGDWYEQYF
TRBJ2-1,TRBV7-9,13,CASSLPRDNEQFF
TRBJ2-7,TRBV3-1/TRBV3-2,14,CASSQDPTGYEQYF
TRBJ1-1,TRBV28,12,CASSLPGGEAFF
TRBJ1-2,TRBV5-1,14,CASSPDRLNYGYTF
TRBJ2-5,TRBV5-1,13,CASSLQGEETQYF
TRBJ2-5,TRBV2,12,CASKVGRETQYF
TRBJ2-7,TRBV27,14,CASSSRGGLNEQYF
TRBJ1-5,TRBV29-1,16,CSVSITGGNSNQPQHF
TRBJ2-1,TRBV5-1,13,CASSLGELNEQFF
TRBJ2-3,TRBV24-1,13,CATSGGPTDTQYF
TRBJ1-2,TRBV29-1,14,CSVEYQGALSGYTF
TRBJ2-1,TRBV7-8,17,CASSLVSAGGSWNEQFF
TRBJ2-5,TRBV5-4,15,CASSPKRQGGETQYF
TRBJ1-4,TRBV5-1,11,CASTPNEKLFF
TRBJ2-2,TRBV7-9,14,CASSLDTNTGELFF
TRBJ2-7,TRBV12-3/TRBV12-4,12,CASSFIRQEAVF
TRBJ1-5,TRBV12-3/TRBV12-4,13,CASSGTGGQPQHF